This T cell receptor beta chain was identified during a study of cytomegalovirus exposure and HLA in healthy donors. Study details: As an earlier analysis found, some 180 million T cells yielded some 120 million unique TCR beta sequences. HLA-typed donors were the source of 83 million or so unique TCRs held in an early data release.

The V segment lost 5 bases and the J segment 8 bases; nucleotides outside the gene matches: 7. CDR1 is SEHNR and CDR2 is FQNEAQ in the germline V gene (reference sequence). The CDR3 is 14 amino acids. Primers: 60 Vbeta forward and 13 Jbeta reverse. TCRdb keeps only in-frame clones here, not all; method: immunoSEQ multiplex PCR. Its clone listing holds 150,000 or so clones. With respect to this clone: Its antigen is not known.

Points from the study as a whole: Later on, a genetic analysis was performed. It linked a missense variant in DCLRE1C with V- and J-gene trimming of TCR beta.

This chain joins TRBV7-9 and TRBJ1-4; TRBD1 aligns across 8 bases. The receptor was isolated from a woman aged 45-65 years in good health and CMV-seronegative. Specimen: PBMCs. For the CDR3, the DNA is TGTGCCAGCAGCACCGGACAGGGAGGAGAAAAACTGTTTTTT. Its translation: CASSTGQGGEKLFF.